A selection of T cell receptor beta chains follows, all from one sample in a study of blood T cell repertoires in COVID-19. The table came from immunoSEQ multiplex PCR; TCRdb's copy has only in-frame clones and leaves some out. The sample holds tens of thousands of clones, about 80% seen once. The sample consisted of peripheral blood. These receptors originate from a man aged 55 to 69 with acute or convalescent COVID-19. Each CDR3 is given with its conserved first and last residue. A D gene is named only where the DNA matches it firmly. Expanded clones are given a class, and other clones once, few, many or no size at all.

J gene,D gene,clone size,V gene,CDR3 protein,CDR3 DNA
TRBJ1-1,-,-,TRBV6-2/TRBV6-3,CASSLEGTYTEAFF,TGTGCCAGCAGTTTAGAGGGCACCTACACTGAAGCTTTCTTT
TRBJ1-1,-,-,TRBV21-1,CASSKQLTRKGDTEAFF,TGTGCCAGCAGCAAACAGCTAACGCGGAAAGGGGATACTGAAGCTTTCTTT
TRBJ2-5,-,once,TRBV7-8,CASSLDSRGLYQETQYF,TGTGCCAGCAGCTTAGATTCGCGGGGGCTGTACCAAGAGACCCAGTACTTC
TRBJ1-4,-,once,TRBV6-1,CASSEDIGGREKLFF,TGTGCCAGCAGTGAAGACATCGGGGGGCGTGAAAAACTGTTTTTT
TRBJ1-1,-,-,TRBV10-2,CASSGGGGAVATEAFF,TGCGCCAGCAGTGGAGGAGGAGGGGCGGTCGCCACTGAAGCTTTCTTT
TRBJ2-7,TRBD2,-,TRBV19,CASSIDGGITYEQYF,TGTGCCAGTAGTATTGACGGGGGGATTACCTACGAGCAGTACTTC
TRBJ1-5,TRBD1,-,TRBV6-5,CASRLTGGGNQPQHF,TGTGCCAGCAGACTTACAGGGGGCGGAAATCAGCCCCAGCATTTT
TRBJ2-1,-,-,TRBV7-9,CASSRGSGEQFF,TGTGCCAGCAGCCGCGGTAGTGGTGAGCAGTTCTTC
TRBJ1-1,-,few,TRBV19,CASAGTHITNTEAFF,TGTGCCAGTGCCGGGACACACATTACTAACACTGAAGCTTTCTTT
TRBJ1-2,-,-,TRBV2,CASSTRTDSGYTF,TGTGCCAGCAGCACACGGACAGATTCTGGCTACACCTTC
TRBJ1-1,TRBD1,-,TRBV19,CASSQDRGSLTEAFF,TGTGCCAGTAGTCAGGACAGGGGGTCGCTCACTGAAGCTTTCTTT
TRBJ1-2,-,-,TRBV5-6,CASSRRGINYGYTF,TGTGCCAGCAGCCGAAGAGGGATCAACTATGGCTACACCTTC
TRBJ2-5,TRBD1,-,TRBV5-4,CASSYDRVGETQYF,TGTGCCAGCAGCTATGACAGGGTAGGAGAGACCCAGTACTTC
TRBJ1-1,-,-,TRBV9,CASSVTGQMNTEAFF,TGTGCCAGCAGCGTAACTGGGCAGATGAACACTGAAGCTTTCTTT
TRBJ2-1,TRBD2,-,TRBV7-8,CASSNPGGGEGYYNEQFF,TGTGCCAGCAGCAACCCTGGGGGGGGAGAGGGATACTACAATGAGCAGTTCTTC
TRBJ2-3,TRBD2,-,TRBV9,CASASGGFTDTQYF,TGTGCCAGCGCTAGCGGGGGGTTCACAGATACGCAGTATTTT
TRBJ1-3,-,-,TRBV11-2,CASSLVLPSSGNTIYF,TGTGCCAGCAGCTTAGTCCTCCCTTCCTCTGGAAACACCATATATTTT
TRBJ1-2,-,-,TRBV27,CASSYIGEDGYTF,TGTGCCAGCAGTTATATCGGGGAAGATGGCTACACCTTC
TRBJ2-7,TRBD1,-,TRBV4-3,CASSQGTGDYEQYF,TGCGCCAGCAGCCAGGGGACAGGGGATTACGAGCAGTACTTC
TRBJ2-5,-,-,TRBV4-1,CASSQDGGIQETQYF,TGCGCCAGCAGCCAAGATGGGGGGATACAAGAGACCCAGTACTTC
TRBJ1-5,-,-,TRBV19,CASNPRVDNQPQHF,TGTGCCAGTAATCCCAGGGTAGACAATCAGCCCCAGCATTTT
TRBJ2-7,-,-,TRBV4-3,CASSQDRGWDEQYF,TGCGCCAGCAGCCAAGATCGAGGTTGGGACGAGCAGTACTTC